Below are 22 T cell receptor beta chains sequenced from a single sample in a study of cytomegalovirus exposure and HLA in healthy donors. 60 Vbeta and 13 Jbeta primers were used in PCR. The repertoire was sequenced with immunoSEQ multiplex PCR; TCRdb's copy has only in-frame clones and lacks some. This table holds 55,000 to 85,000 clones. The specimen sequenced was PBMCs. The source of these receptors is a female donor in good health and CMV-seropositive.

This chain links TRBV27 with TRBJ1-1; 10 bases align to TRBD1. The germline CDR1 and CDR2 sequences are MNHEY and SMNVEV (reference sequence). With V trimmed by 4 bases and J by 7 bases, 6 bases remained unmatched. The CDR3 has 14 amino acids. CDR3 coding DNA: TGTGCCAGCAGTTCACGACAGGGGGCGAATGAAGCTTTCTTT. Encoded protein: CASSSRQGANEAFF.

The chain is built from TRBV6-4 and TRBJ2-3; 10 bases match TRBD2. With V trimmed by 2 bases and J by 2 bases, 4 bases remained unmatched. Germline CDR1 reads MRHNA; CDR2 reads SNTAGT. The CDR3 has 16 residues. In nucleotides, the CDR3 is TGTGCCAGCAGTGACGTAGCGGGGGGTTCCACAGATACGCAGTATTTT. This codes for CASSDVAGGSTDTQYF.

The rearrangement joins TRBV11-2 to TRBJ2-7; TRBD1 agrees at 7 bases. Trimming took 4 bases from V and 5 from J; bases not matched to a gene: 2. Germline loops: CDR1 SGHAT, CDR2 FQNNGV. CDR3 length equals 12 residues. The CDR3 sequence is CASSSDRDEQYF. The CDR3 region has the DNA TGTGCCAGCAGCTCAGACAGGGACGAGCAGTACTTC.

The J gene is TRBJ1-1, the V gene TRBV12-5; 10 positions match TRBD1. This CDR3 is 18 amino acids long. Per the germline V gene, CDR1 is LGHNT and CDR2 is FRNRAP. V lost 4 bases and J lost 3; bases outside the gene matches: 14. CDR3 sequence reads: CASGSRGQGYRADTEAFF. CDR3 nucleotide sequence: TGTGCTAGTGGTTCTAGGGGACAGGGGTATCGAGCGGACACTGAAGCTTTCTTT.

The chain joins TRBV2 to TRBJ2-7; a possible D gene is TRBD2 (7 bases). Trimming pared 7 bases from V and 3 bases from J, leaving 19 bases between. The CDR3 runs to 15 residues. CDR1 is SNHLY and CDR2 is FYNNEI in the germline V gene. CDR3 protein: CASIDGGAQDYEQYF. In DNA form, the CDR3 reads TGTGCCAGCATCGATGGGGGGGCGCAGGACTACGAGCAGTACTTC.

The chain joins TRBV4-3 to TRBJ2-2; 8 bases match TRBD1. Germline CDR1 and CDR2: LGHNA and YSLEER. CDR3 size: 16 residues. J was trimmed by 0 bases and V by 3 bases; bases with no gene match: 3. CDR3: CASSQEQGANTGELFF. The CDR3 DNA reads as TGCGCCAGCAGCCAGGAACAGGGGGCGAACACCGGGGAGCTGTTTTTT.

The chain has TRBV19 and TRBJ1-2; a possible D gene is TRBD1 (5 bases). Trimming removed 3 bases at V and 5 bases at J, with 13 bases between. This CDR3 is 14 amino acids long. Per germline, CDR1 LNHDA and CDR2 SQIVND (reference sequence). For the CDR3, the DNA is TGTGCCAGTAGTATCTGGACCAGGGAATATGGCTACACCTTC. This gives the protein CASSIWTREYGYTF.

The gene calls are TRBV27 and TRBJ2-1; D is possibly TRBD2 (6 bases). The CDR3 consists of 15 residues. Germline V gives CDR1 MNHEY, CDR2 SMNVEV (reference sequence). V dropped 5 bases and J dropped 6 bases, with 17 bases sitting between them. The CDR3 here is CASSLAYGRVNEQFF. The CDR3 DNA sequence: TGTGCCAGCAGTCTGGCATACGGGAGAGTCAATGAGCAGTTCTTC.

The rearrangement joins TRBV19 to TRBJ2-4; possible D gene TRBD1, 5 bases. Trimming cost V 3 bases and J 2 bases, with 14 bases left between them. Germline CDR1 is LNHDA and CDR2 is SQIVND (reference sequence). CDR3 length: 16 residues. The CDR3 nucleotides read TGTGCCAGTAGTATTCCTCAGGGAAGAACCAAAAACATTCAGTACTTC. Translated: CASSIPQGRTKNIQYF.

The V and J genes are TRBV5-6 and TRBJ2-1; 7 bases are shared with TRBD1. The junction had 11 bases not matched to a gene; V was cut back by 4 bases and J by 10 bases. The germline CDR1 and CDR2 sequences are SGHDT and YYEEEE. This CDR3 comprises 14 residues. The CDR3 sequence: CASSPTFRDREQFF. The CDR3 DNA reads as TGTGCCAGCAGCCCAACTTTCCGGGACAGAGAGCAGTTCTTC.

The chain combines TRBV19 with TRBJ2-5; 11 bases line up with TRBD2. CDR3 length: 15 amino acids. V was pared by 6 bases and J by 5 bases, with 8 bases of the junction left unmatched. CDR1 and CDR2 from the germline V gene are LNHDA and SQIVND (reference sequence). CDR3 amino acids: CASRSGTSGWETQYF. In DNA, the CDR3 is TGTGCCAGTAGGTCCGGGACTAGCGGTTGGGAGACCCAGTACTTC.

The chain recombines TRBV6-5 with TRBJ2-1; a possible D gene is TRBD2 (6 bases). Germline CDR1 MNHEY, CDR2 SVGAGI. The CDR3 contains 14 residues. Trimming shortened V by 10 bases and J by 5 bases, and 18 bases separated the two germline ends. CDR3 in DNA: TGTGCCACCAAACCGGGACTGGCGAACAATGAGCAGTTCTTC. This sequence encodes CATKPGLANNEQFF.

The chain uses TRBV6-5 and TRBJ2-3; TRBD2 aligns across 14 bases. V lost 6 bases to trimming and J lost 6 bases; unmatched junction nucleotides: 8. This CDR3 has 16 amino acids. CDR1 and CDR2 from the germline V gene are MNHEY and SVGAGI. The CDR3 spells CASRYTGTSGGDTQYF. The CDR3 DNA follows: TGTGCCAGCAGGTACACAGGGACTAGCGGGGGTGATACGCAGTATTTT.

The chain has TRBV6-6 and TRBJ1-1, with a possible D match to TRBD1 (5 bases). V shed 2 bases and J shed 4 bases, with 8 bases lying between them. The CDR3 extends over 13 amino acids. Germline CDR1 MNHNY, CDR2 SVGAGI (reference sequence). CDR3 nucleotide sequence: TGTGCCAGCAGTTACGTTAGGGGCACTGAAGCTTTCTTT. The encoded protein is CASSYVRGTEAFF.

The rearrangement uses TRBV7-9 and TRBJ2-7; D gene ambiguous. CDR3 length: 14 amino acids. Germline CDR1 is SEHNR and CDR2 is FQNEAQ (reference sequence). V lost 2 bases, J lost 5 bases, and 13 bases lay in between. The CDR3 spells CASSLLSAQDEQYF. As DNA, the CDR3 is TGTGCCAGCAGCTTATTGTCGGCTCAGGACGAGCAGTACTTC. Supplemented by reference TRBV7-9 and TRBJ2-7, the full variable domain reads DTGVSQNPRHKITKRGQNVTFRCDPISEHNRLYWYRQTLGQGPEFLTYFQNEAQLEKSRLLSDRFSAERPKGSFSTLEIQRTEQGDSAMYLCASSLLSAQDEQYFGPGTRLTVT.

V and J are TRBV18 and TRBJ1-6; maybe TRBD1 (6 bases). Trimming left V 3 bases short and J 7 bases short, with 10 bases between. The CDR3 is 14 residues long. Germline V gene lookup returns CDR1 KGHSH and CDR2 LQKENI. In DNA, the CDR3 is TGTGCCAGCTCACCGGGCCAGGGGAATTCACCCCTCCACTTT. Its translation is CASSPGQGNSPLHF. Drawing the rest from reference TRBV18 and TRBJ1-6, the complete variable domain is NAGVMQNPRHLVRRRGQEARLRCSPMKGHSHVYWYRQLPEEGLKFMVYLQKENIIDESGMPKERFSAEFPKEGPSILRIQQVVRGDSAAYFCASSPGQGNSPLHFGNGTRLTVT.

The J gene is TRBJ1-5, the V gene TRBV18; no definite D call. The CDR3 contains 13 residues. Trimming shortened V by 6 bases and J by 3 bases, and 9 bases separated the two germline ends. Germline-derived CDR1 and CDR2 are KGHSH and LQKENI. In DNA form, the CDR3 reads TGTGCCAGCTCTTGGGAGGTCAATCAGCCCCAGCATTTT. Its translation is CASSWEVNQPQHF.

This chain connects TRBV28 to TRBJ2-3; D gene ambiguous. CDR3 size: 14 residues. V was shortened by 6 bases and J by 0 bases, with 10 bases between the two germline ends. Germline V gene data show CDR1 as MDHEN and CDR2 as SYDVKM. The CDR3 coding sequence is TGTGCCAGCAGCTCCGGCGGTAGCACAGATACGCAGTATTTT. This gives the protein CASSSGGSTDTQYF.

The chain links TRBV4-3 to TRBJ2-3; 7 positions agree with TRBD1. The CDR3 is 16 residues long. Germline V lookup: CDR1 LGHNA, CDR2 YSLEER. V shed 5 bases and J 8 bases; nucleotides not matched to a gene: 16. CDR3 sequence reads: CASSILVGGLAGTQYF. Written as DNA, the CDR3 is TGCGCCAGCAGCATACTGGTAGGGGGCCTTGCGGGTACGCAGTATTTT.

The rearrangement links TRBV9 to TRBJ1-2; D gene uncertain. CDR1 and CDR2 (germline): SGDLS, YYNGEE. The CDR3 loop spans 15 amino acids. With 5 bases removed from V and 0 bases from J, the gap between germline ends came to 14 bases. DNA of the CDR3: TGTGCCAGCAGAGAAGAGGCGGGAGCTAACTATGGCTACACCTTC. Translated, it gives CASREEAGANYGYTF.

This chain connects TRBV29-1 to TRBJ2-6, with 13 bases aligning to TRBD2. The germline gives CDR1 SQVTM, CDR2 ANQGSEA. The CDR3 runs to 16 residues. After removal of 4 bases from V and 1 base from J, the junction contained 1 base not matched to a gene. This chain's CDR3 is CSVGGLAGSGANVLTF. CDR3 DNA: TGCAGCGTTGGGGGACTAGCGGGGTCTGGGGCCAACGTCCTGACTTTC. Supplemented by reference TRBV29-1 and TRBJ2-6, the full variable domain reads SAVISQKPSRDICQRGTSLTIQCQVDSQVTMMFWYRQQPGQSLTLIATANQGSEATYESGFVIDKFPISRPNLTFSTLTVSNMSPEDSSIYLCSVGGLAGSGANVLTFGAGSRLTVL.

J is TRBJ1-2 and V is TRBV10-3; TRBD1 agrees at 10 bases. This CDR3 is built from 15 residues. Looked up from germline, CDR1 is ENHRY and CDR2 is SYGVKD. The V segment lost 3 bases and the J segment 4 bases; nucleotides outside the gene matches: 5. Written as DNA, the CDR3 is TGTGCCATCAGTGAACCGGGACAGGGGAGCTATGGCTACACCTTC. Protein: CAISEPGQGSYGYTF.